Listed below are T cell receptor beta chains from one sample, sequenced in a study of regulatory T cells in long-lasting Graves disease. From the multiplex PCR reads, TCRdb called clonotypes with MiXCR, one entry per CDR3 protein. The sample shows 300,000 to 450,000 distinct CDR3 sequences, about 16% of them seen only once. The sequencing here drew on peripheral blood mononuclear cells (PBMCs), taken at new diagnosis, from a patient treated with antithyroid drugs. The receptors stem from a female donor with Graves disease. CDR3s include the opening cysteine and the closing phenylalanine or tryptophan. Each record gives: V gene, J gene, clone size, D gene, CDR3 DNA, CDR3 protein. A D gene is named only where the DNA matches it firmly. Clone size is stated in some rows and not others, as once, few, many or a class when expanded.

V gene: TRBV20-1; J gene: TRBJ2-3; clone size: many; D gene: TRBD2; CDR3 DNA: TGCAGTGCCCCTAAACTAGCGGGAGTCTCAGATACGCAGTATTTT; CDR3 protein: CSAPKLAGVSDTQYF
V gene: TRBV20-1; J gene: TRBJ2-7; clone size: many; D gene: TRBD2; CDR3 DNA: TGCAGTGCTAGAGACCGACTAGCGGGAGAGCAGTACTTC; CDR3 protein: CSARDRLAGEQYF
V gene: TRBV6-1; J gene: TRBJ1-4; clone size: many; D gene: -; CDR3 DNA: TGTGCCAGCAGTGTACAAGGGGCTAATGAAAAACTGTTTTTT; CDR3 protein: CASSVQGANEKLFF
V gene: TRBV7-8; J gene: TRBJ2-2; clone size: -; D gene: -; CDR3 DNA: TGTGCCAGCAGCCGGACGGGGGCGGGCATCACCGGGGAGCTGTTTTTT; CDR3 protein: CASSRTGAGITGELFF
V gene: TRBV7-2; J gene: TRBJ1-4; clone size: many; D gene: -; CDR3 DNA: TGTGCCAGCAGCTTAGTCTCACAGGGAGGGGATGAAAAACTGTTTTTT; CDR3 protein: CASSLVSQGGDEKLFF
V gene: TRBV7-3; J gene: TRBJ2-1; clone size: -; D gene: -; CDR3 DNA: TGTGCCAGCAGCTTAACTACGCCCAATGAGCAGTTCTTC; CDR3 protein: CASSLTTPNEQFF
V gene: TRBV7-9; J gene: TRBJ1-3; clone size: many; D gene: -; CDR3 DNA: TGTGCCAGCAGCATTACAGGGAATGCTGGAAACACCATATATTTT; CDR3 protein: CASSITGNAGNTIYF
V gene: TRBV7-9; J gene: TRBJ2-3; clone size: many; D gene: -; CDR3 DNA: TGTGCCAGCAGCACCACCTATAGGGGCCTAGATACGCAGTATTTT; CDR3 protein: CASSTTYRGLDTQYF
V gene: TRBV12-3/TRBV12-4; J gene: TRBJ1-2; clone size: many; D gene: -; CDR3 DNA: TGTGCCAGCAGTTTAACGTCCTCGAGTGGCTACACCTTC; CDR3 protein: CASSLTSSSGYTF
V gene: TRBV4-1; J gene: TRBJ1-1; clone size: many; D gene: -; CDR3 DNA: TGCGCCAGCAGCCAAGAAAGGACGGTGGATCCACTGAAAGCTTTCTTT; CDR3 protein: CASSQERTVDPLKAFF
V gene: TRBV7-6; J gene: TRBJ2-5; clone size: few; D gene: -; CDR3 DNA: TGTGCCAGCAGCTTGTTCCGTTCCTACCAAGAGATCCAGTACTTC; CDR3 protein: CASSLFRSYQEIQYF
V gene: TRBV12-3/TRBV12-4; J gene: TRBJ2-4; clone size: many; D gene: TRBD1; CDR3 DNA: TGTGCCAGCAGTAACTGGGACAGTCCAAAAAACATTCAGTACTTC; CDR3 protein: CASSNWDSPKNIQYF
V gene: TRBV28; J gene: TRBJ2-7; clone size: many; D gene: TRBD2; CDR3 DNA: TGTGCCAGCAGTCTAGCGGGAGGCCTTGAGCAGTACTTC; CDR3 protein: CASSLAGGLEQYF
V gene: TRBV3-1; J gene: TRBJ1-3; clone size: many; D gene: -; CDR3 DNA: TGTGCCAGCAGTCGGAAGAGCTCTGGAAACACCATATATTTT; CDR3 protein: CASSRKSSGNTIYF
V gene: TRBV19; J gene: TRBJ2-1; clone size: many; D gene: TRBD1; CDR3 DNA: TGTGCCAGTAGTTCATCCGGGACAGCCTACAATGAGCAGTTCTTC; CDR3 protein: CASSSSGTAYNEQFF
V gene: TRBV12-3/TRBV12-4; J gene: TRBJ2-7; clone size: many; D gene: TRBD2; CDR3 DNA: TGTGCCAGCAGCCTACCACCGGGACTAGCGGGAGACGGCTACGAGCAGTACTTC; CDR3 protein: CASSLPPGLAGDGYEQYF
V gene: TRBV18; J gene: TRBJ1-5; clone size: many; D gene: -; CDR3 DNA: TGTGCCAGCTCACCAACACGAGATCAGCCCCAGCATTTT; CDR3 protein: CASSPTRDQPQHF
V gene: TRBV6-1; J gene: TRBJ2-7; clone size: many; D gene: -; CDR3 DNA: TGTGCCAGCCGCGGGGGGACAGCACCCTACGAGCAGTACTTC; CDR3 protein: CASRGGTAPYEQYF
V gene: TRBV24-1; J gene: TRBJ2-2; clone size: many; D gene: -; CDR3 DNA: TGTGCCACCAGTGATTTGAGAGGGGGTGCCGGGGAGCTGTTTTTT; CDR3 protein: CATSDLRGGAGELFF
V gene: TRBV5-1; J gene: TRBJ2-7; clone size: many; D gene: TRBD2; CDR3 DNA: TGCGCCAGCAGCCCCGCGGGGGATGCCTACGAGCAGTACTTC; CDR3 protein: CASSPAGDAYEQYF
V gene: TRBV7-6; J gene: TRBJ2-5; clone size: many; D gene: -; CDR3 DNA: TGTGCCAGCAGCGAGGGCCTTGGGACCGAGACCCAGTACTTC; CDR3 protein: CASSEGLGTETQYF
V gene: TRBV24-1; J gene: TRBJ2-5; clone size: many; D gene: -; CDR3 DNA: TGTGCCACCGGAAAAGGGGCCCAAGAGACCCAGTACTTC; CDR3 protein: CATGKGAQETQYF
V gene: TRBV28; J gene: TRBJ2-5; clone size: many; D gene: TRBD1; CDR3 DNA: TGTGCCAGCAGTACCTATTCGGCCGGTGGGACAGGGGGCTTGGAGACCCAGTACTTC; CDR3 protein: CASSTYSAGGTGGLETQYF
V gene: TRBV4-3; J gene: TRBJ2-1; clone size: few; D gene: -; CDR3 DNA: TGCGCCAGCAGCCAAGGGCCCCAAAGGGGCACTTCCTACAATGAGCAGTTCTTC; CDR3 protein: CASSQGPQRGTSYNEQFF
V gene: TRBV6-1; J gene: TRBJ1-1; clone size: -; D gene: -; CDR3 DNA: TGTGCCAGCAGTGGTAAAGGCAGCACTGAAGCTTTCTTT; CDR3 protein: CASSGKGSTEAFF
V gene: TRBV20-1; J gene: TRBJ2-7; clone size: many; D gene: -; CDR3 DNA: TGCAGTGCTAGTGGCGGGACCTCCTACGAGCAGTACTTC; CDR3 protein: CSASGGTSYEQYF
V gene: TRBV4-1; J gene: TRBJ1-1; clone size: -; D gene: -; CDR3 DNA: TGCGCCAGCAGCCGGCACAGGATGAACACTGAAGCTTTCTTT; CDR3 protein: CASSRHRMNTEAFF
V gene: TRBV19; J gene: TRBJ2-2; clone size: -; D gene: -; CDR3 DNA: TGTGCCAGTACCTCCGGGGGTCGAAGATTACATGAGCGGAACACCGGGGAGCTGTTTTTT; CDR3 protein: CASTSGGRRLHERNTGELFF
V gene: TRBV5-1; J gene: TRBJ1-2; clone size: many; D gene: TRBD1; CDR3 DNA: TGCGCCAGCAGCACTCGATTACAGGGGTTAATCAACTATGGCTACACCTTC; CDR3 protein: CASSTRLQGLINYGYTF
V gene: TRBV4-3; J gene: TRBJ2-1; clone size: many; D gene: -; CDR3 DNA: TGCGCCAGCAGCCACGATGACCCGGTCCGGGCGACCTACAATGAGCAGTTCTTC; CDR3 protein: CASSHDDPVRATYNEQFF
V gene: TRBV27; J gene: TRBJ2-7; clone size: many; D gene: TRBD2; CDR3 DNA: TGTGCCAGCAGTTCACAGCGGGGAACCTACGAGCAGTACTTC; CDR3 protein: CASSSQRGTYEQYF
V gene: TRBV28; J gene: TRBJ2-5; clone size: -; D gene: -; CDR3 DNA: TGTGCCAGCAGTACGGGGGGCATACCTCAAGAGACCCAGTACTTC; CDR3 protein: CASSTGGIPQETQYF
V gene: TRBV28; J gene: TRBJ1-3; clone size: many; D gene: -; CDR3 DNA: TGTGCCAGCAGTACTCGACAGCATCTCTCTGGAAACACCATATATTTT; CDR3 protein: CASSTRQHLSGNTIYF
V gene: TRBV6-1; J gene: TRBJ2-5; clone size: many; D gene: -; CDR3 DNA: TGTGCCAGCAGAAGTCCCGCCGGGGAGTGGGAGACCCAGTACTTC; CDR3 protein: CASRSPAGEWETQYF
V gene: TRBV7-2; J gene: TRBJ2-7; clone size: many; D gene: TRBD1; CDR3 DNA: TGTGCCAGCAGCTTAGACAGGGGGCGCATCGACGAGCAGTACTTC; CDR3 protein: CASSLDRGRIDEQYF
V gene: TRBV12-3/TRBV12-4; J gene: TRBJ1-1; clone size: many; D gene: -; CDR3 DNA: TGTGCCAGCAGTTTAGCGCAGGGGAGGACTGAAGCTTTCTTT; CDR3 protein: CASSLAQGRTEAFF